This paragraph covers one T cell receptor (beta chain) sequence. The method was immunoSEQ multiplex PCR; TCRdb's version includes in-frame clones alone and lacks a portion of them. In the table there are fewer than 100,000 clones, over 75% of which are singletons. This specimen comes from a study of technical replicates of blood from several donors. Input material: T cells isolated from PBMCs. The sequence derives from a human donor in good health.

The CDR3 region has the DNA TGCAGCGCTGCCGGGACAGGTGACACCTACGAGCAGTACTTC. Translation: CSAAGTGDTYEQYF. The chain employs TRBV29-1 and TRBJ2-7; 8 nucleotides line up with TRBD1. After removal of 7 bases from V and 2 bases from J, the junction contained 10 bases not matched to a gene. CDR1 is SQVTM and CDR2 is ANQGSEA in the germline V gene. CDR3 length equals 14 residues.